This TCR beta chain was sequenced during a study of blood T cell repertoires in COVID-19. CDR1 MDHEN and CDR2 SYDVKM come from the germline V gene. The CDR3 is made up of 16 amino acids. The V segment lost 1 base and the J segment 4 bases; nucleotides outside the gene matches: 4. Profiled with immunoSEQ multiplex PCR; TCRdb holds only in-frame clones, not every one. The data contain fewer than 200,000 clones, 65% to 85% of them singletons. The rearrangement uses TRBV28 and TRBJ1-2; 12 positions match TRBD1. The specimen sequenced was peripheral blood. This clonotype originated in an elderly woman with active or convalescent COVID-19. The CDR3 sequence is CASSLFRDRGLYGYTF. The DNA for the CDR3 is TGTGCCAGCAGTTTATTCCGGGACAGGGGGCTCTATGGCTACACCTTC.